The 8 T cell receptor beta chains below come from one sample, sequenced in a study of blood T cells in healthy people across ages. The second PCR ran about 6 to 12 cycles with a sample-barcoded 5' primer and J-beta primers. TCRdb independently ran MiXCR on the 5' RACE reads; one entry per CDR3 protein. The sample yields approximately 850,000 distinct CDR3 sequences, about 42% seen once. Material for sequencing was blood. These TCRs come from a man aged 55 to 70 in good health.

This chain joins TRBV10-2 and TRBJ2-7; a weak D match, TRBD2 (5 bases). The CDR3 extends over 14 amino acids. V gave up 2 bases and J gave up 4 bases, with 12 bases separating them. The V gene's germline CDR1 is WSHSY and CDR2 SAAADI. Here the CDR3 reads CASSEARDGYEQYF. The DNA of the CDR3 is TGCGCCAGCAGTGAGGCCCGGGATGGATACGAGCAGTACTTC.

This clonotype appeared many times. The CDR3 DNA is TGTGCCAGCAGCTTAGGGACAGGGTACTACGAGCAGTACTTC. Its protein product is CASSLGTGYYEQYF. V gene TRBV7-9 combines with J gene TRBJ2-7, with 8 bases identical to TRBD1. Germline assignment: CDR1 SEHNR and CDR2 FQNEAQ (reference sequence). The CDR3 sequence is 14 residues long. V lost 1 base to trimming and J lost 3 bases; unmatched junction nucleotides: 2.

As regards this clonotype: At one end the junction does not follow the germline gene, possibly because of a read error. The V gene is TRBV6-2 or TRBV6-3, the J gene TRBJ2-5; D is undetermined. The CDR3 length is 14 residues. The germline CDR1 and CDR2 sequences are MNHEY and SVGEGT. DNA for the CDR3: TGTGCCAGCAGTTACGGTATTTTACAAGAGGCCCAGTACTTC. It encodes CASSYGILQEAQYF.

This clonotype came up a few times. The chain combines TRBV4-1 with TRBJ2-3; either TRBD1 or TRBD2 may fit D (5 bases each). V was pared by 1 base and J by 4 bases, with 9 bases between. The CDR3 is 14 residues long. Germline V gives CDR1 MGHRA, CDR2 YSYEKL. The CDR3 region is CASSQVQGADTQYF. DNA of the CDR3: TGCGCCAGCAGCCAAGTTCAGGGAGCAGATACGCAGTATTTT.

The chain links TRBV24-1 to TRBJ2-1; D not certain. Germline CDR1 reads KGHDR; CDR2 reads SFDVKD. Trimming left V 3 bases short and J 4 bases short, with 6 bases between. The CDR3 has 13 amino acids. CDR3 bases: TGTGCCACCAGTGATGGTAGATACAATGAGCAGTTCTTC. Its protein product is CATSDGRYNEQFF.

The sample holds a few counts of this clonotype. The rearrangement joins TRBV30 to TRBJ1-5, with D tentatively TRBD1 (6 bases). This CDR3 contains 14 residues. The germline CDR1 and CDR2 sequences are GTSNPN and SVGIG (reference sequence). Trimming removed 5 bases at V and 5 bases at J, with 16 bases between. The CDR3 is CAWGRTAVDQPQHF. CDR3 sequence (DNA): TGTGCCTGGGGCCGGACAGCCGTCGATCAGCCCCAGCATTTT.

This sequence joins TRBV3-1 and TRBJ2-7; no definite D call. Trimming left V 0 bases short and J 3 bases short, with 15 bases between. This CDR3 is 16 amino acids long. CDR1 LGHDT and CDR2 YNNKEL come from the germline V gene (reference sequence). CDR3 nucleotide sequence: TGTGCCAGCAGCCAAGATGGCAGGAACCTTTACTACGAGCAGTACTTC. It yields the protein CASSQDGRNLYYEQYF.

CDR3 protein: CASSPARASVYEQYF. CDR3 bases: TGTGCCAGCAGCCCCGCGAGGGCCTCGGTTTACGAGCAGTACTTC. The V call is TRBV9, the J call TRBJ2-7; TRBD2 might be the D (5 bases). The V and J ends lost 4 bases and 4 bases respectively, with 18 bases between them. This CDR3 is 15 amino acids long. From germline, CDR1 is SGDLS and CDR2 YYNGEE.